These 5 T cell receptor beta chains originate from one sample sequenced in a study of type 1 regulatory T cells. MiXCR was run by TCRdb on the reads, yielding one entry per CDR3 protein. The sample records around 88,000 distinct CDR3 sequences, around a third being singletons. The sequenced material came from CD4+ T cells, either the whole sample or a sorted fraction (not recorded which). These receptors all stem from a human donor in good health.

The chain carries TRBV6-1 and TRBJ2-1; the D gene is possibly TRBD1 (6 bases). From germline, CDR1 is MNHNS and CDR2 SASEGT. CDR3 size: 16 residues. V was pared by 4 bases and J by 3 bases, with 16 bases between. The CDR3 nucleotides read TGTGCCAGCAGTGGTATACAGGGTTCGGTCTACAATGAGCAGTTCTTC. Protein product: CASSGIQGSVYNEQFF.

This clonotype was detected a few times. The chain combines TRBV18 with TRBJ2-3, with 8 bases lining up with TRBD1. V dropped 3 bases and J dropped 1; count of bases not matched to a gene: 9. The V gene's germline CDR1 is KGHSH and CDR2 LQKENI. CDR3 length: 17 amino acids. The CDR3 region has the DNA TGTGCCAGCTCACCGCGACCAGGGGGCGCTGGCACAGATACGCAGTATTTT. This codes for CASSPRPGGAGTDTQYF.

This clonotype came up a few times. The chain uses TRBV7-2 and TRBJ2-3; 8 bases map to TRBD2. Germline V lookup: CDR1 SGHTA, CDR2 FQGNSA. V trimming: 4 bases; J trimming: 2 bases; junction bases outside the gene matches: 8. This CDR3 contains 16 residues. As DNA, the CDR3 is TGTGCCAGCAGCTCATTAAGCGGGAGTTTCACAGATACGCAGTATTTT. Residues: CASSSLSGSFTDTQYF.

This chain joins TRBV7-2 and TRBJ2-3, with 8 bases lining up with TRBD2. V lost 3 bases, J lost 3 bases, and 2 bases stayed unmatched. The CDR3 sequence is 14 residues long. Germline assignment: CDR1 SGHTA and CDR2 FQGNSA. The CDR3 nucleotides are TGTGCCAGCAGCTTGACTAGCGAAACAGATACGCAGTATTTT. Translated: CASSLTSETDTQYF.

The V call is TRBV11-1, the J call TRBJ2-1; TRBD1 matches at 9 bases. This CDR3 has 16 amino acids. Trimming removed 5 bases from V and 3 bases from J; junction bases left unmatched: 8. The germline V gene has CDR1 SGHAT and CDR2 FQDESV (reference sequence). The CDR3 here is CASSKTQGAGYNEQFF. The CDR3 DNA is TGTGCCAGCAGCAAGACACAGGGGGCCGGCTACAATGAGCAGTTCTTC.